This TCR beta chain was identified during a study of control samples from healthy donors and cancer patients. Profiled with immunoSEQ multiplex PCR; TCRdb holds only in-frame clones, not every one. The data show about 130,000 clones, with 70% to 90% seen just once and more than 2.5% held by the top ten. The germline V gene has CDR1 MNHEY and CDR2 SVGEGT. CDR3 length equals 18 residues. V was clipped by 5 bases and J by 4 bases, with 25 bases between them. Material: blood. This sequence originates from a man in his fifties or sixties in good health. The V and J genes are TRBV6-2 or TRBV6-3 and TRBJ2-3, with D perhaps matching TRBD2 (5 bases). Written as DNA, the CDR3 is TGTGCCAGCAGTCAGAGAATTATGGTCTGGGGAGAGCCAGATACGCAGTATTTT. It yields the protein CASSQRIMVWGEPDTQYF.